A selection of T cell receptor beta chains follows, all from one sample in a study of blood T cell repertoires in COVID-19. Clones were read by immunoSEQ multiplex PCR, and TCRdb kept only the in-frame ones, dropping some. The data show 250,000 to 350,000 clones, with around 80% seen just once and about 1.2% held by the top ten. Material: peripheral blood. These TCRs come from a woman in her 50s with acute or convalescent COVID-19. The CDR3 runs from the conserved cysteine through the conserved F or W. A D gene is named only where the DNA matches it firmly. Size is stated for part of the rows, as once, few or many counts, or as a class when the clone is expanded.

TRBD1	TRBJ2-3	once	TRBV24-1	TGTGCCACCAGTGATGCTAGGACAGGGTTAACAGATACGCAGTATTTT	CATSDARTGLTDTQYF
-	TRBJ1-1	-	TRBV12-3/TRBV12-4	TGTGCCAGCAGTGTGGGGGGGAACACTGAAGCTTTCTTT	CASSVGGNTEAFF
-	TRBJ1-2	-	TRBV9	TGTGCCAGCAGCCCCCGGGGAGACTCCTATGGCTACACCTTC	CASSPRGDSYGYTF
-	TRBJ1-1	-	TRBV9	TGTGCCAGCAGCCCGAGCCTGGGAGGGCAGGCTGAAGCTTTCTTT	CASSPSLGGQAEAFF
TRBD1	TRBJ1-2	-	TRBV3-1/TRBV3-2	TGTGCCAGCAGCCAAGAGGACAGGGTCTATGGCTACACCTTC	CASSQEDRVYGYTF
TRBD1	TRBJ2-5	-	TRBV6-4	TGTGCCAGCACCTCACAGGGGGCACGGGAGACCCAGTACTTC	CASTSQGARETQYF
-	TRBJ2-3	-	TRBV18	TGTGCCAGCTCACCACAGACAGGTCGAGCAGATACGCAGTATTTT	CASSPQTGRADTQYF
TRBD2	TRBJ2-1	-	TRBV25-1	TGTGCCAGCAGTGACTTACTAGCGGGAGGCTACAATGAGCAGTTCTTC	CASSDLLAGGYNEQFF
-	TRBJ2-3	-	TRBV5-6	TGTGCCAGCAGCTTGGTTGGCAGTCTCACAGATACGCAGTATTTT	CASSLVGSLTDTQYF
-	TRBJ2-2	-	TRBV5-5	TGTGCCAGCAGTCCGAAAGGGGGAGTGAACACCGGGGAGCTGTTTTTT	CASSPKGGVNTGELFF
TRBD2	TRBJ2-5	few	TRBV7-9	TGTGCCAGCAGCTTAGTAACCGGACTAGCGCGAGACCAAGAGACCCAGTACTTC	CASSLVTGLARDQETQYF
-	TRBJ2-7	-	TRBV5-8	TGTGCCAGCAGCTCCCCGGGGGGCGCCTACGAGCAGTACTTC	CASSSPGGAYEQYF
-	TRBJ1-5	-	TRBV10-1	TGCGCCAGCAGTGGAGGTCTCAATCAGCCCCAGCATTTT	CASSGGLNQPQHF
-	TRBJ1-1	-	TRBV30	TGTGCCTGGAATGGACAGCCGAACACTGAAGCTTTCTTT	CAWNGQPNTEAFF
-	TRBJ2-4	-	TRBV2	TGTGCCAGCAGAGACCCCGGCGGGCCCAAAAACATTCAGTACTTC	CASRDPGGPKNIQYF
-	TRBJ2-3	-	TRBV4-1	TGCGCCAGCAGCCCCCCCGGGGGGCAGGGAGATACGCAGTATTTT	CASSPPGGQGDTQYF
-	TRBJ2-1	few	TRBV5-1	TGCGCCAGCAGCTTGGAAAGGGCCGGGGAGGATGAGCAGTTCTTC	CASSLERAGEDEQFF
TRBD1	TRBJ1-1	few	TRBV18	TGTGCCAGCTCACCTAGGGACAGGTTCCCCGAAGCTTTCTTT	CASSPRDRFPEAFF
TRBD1	TRBJ2-7	-	TRBV2	TGTGCCAGCAGAAATGACAGGGAGAACGAGCAGTACTTC	CASRNDRENEQYF
-	TRBJ1-1	-	TRBV10-1	TGCGCCAGCAGCGTCGACAGATACACTGAAGCTTTCTTT	CASSVDRYTEAFF
TRBD1	TRBJ2-3	-	TRBV2	TGTGCCAGCAGTGCAGGGACAGCCCAGAAAACAGATACGCAGTATTTT	CASSAGTAQKTDTQYF
-	TRBJ1-2	-	TRBV19	TGTGCCAGTAGTATACAAGCGGGCAGCTACTATGGCTACACCTTC	CASSIQAGSYYGYTF
TRBD2	TRBJ2-7	once	TRBV2	TGTGCCAGCAGTAGGACTAGCGGGAGAAACGAGCAGTACTTC	CASSRTSGRNEQYF
-	TRBJ1-2	-	TRBV12-3/TRBV12-4	TGTGCCAGCAGCCGAGGGTTTTTGAGTGGCTACACCTTC	CASSRGFLSGYTF
TRBD1	TRBJ1-6	-	TRBV19	TGTGCCAGCAGAGACAGGGATTCACCCCTCCACTTT	CASRDRDSPLHF
-	TRBJ1-5	-	TRBV7-8	TGTGCCAGCAGCTTAATGAGGAATCAGCCCCAGCATTTT	CASSLMRNQPQHF
-	TRBJ2-2	-	TRBV5-4	TGTGCCAGCAGCTGGGACACACCGAACACCGGGGAGCTGTTTTTT	CASSWDTPNTGELFF
TRBD1	TRBJ1-6	-	TRBV11-1	TGTGCCAGCAGCTCGGGACAGGGGTACTCACCCCTCCACTTT	CASSSGQGYSPLHF
-	TRBJ2-2	once	TRBV7-9	TGTGCCAGCAGCCGACTCGCGAACACCGGGGAGCTGTTTTTT	CASSRLANTGELFF
TRBD1	TRBJ1-4	-	TRBV4-1	TGCGCCAGCAGCCAAGTAGGAACAGGGGGCAGTGAAAAACTGTTTTTT	CASSQVGTGGSEKLFF
-	TRBJ1-4	few	TRBV5-6	TGTGCCAGCAGCTTCGACCCCGCCGCGGCTAATGAAAAACTGTTTTTT	CASSFDPAAANEKLFF
TRBD2	TRBJ2-3	-	TRBV3-1/TRBV3-2	TGTGCCAGCAGCCACCCCACACAGGTTCTAGCGGGAGCGAAAGATACGCAGTATTTT	CASSHPTQVLAGAKDTQYF
-	TRBJ2-2	-	TRBV11-2	TGTGCCAGCAGCTTGCGGGGGCAGGACACCGGGGAGCTGTTTTTT	CASSLRGQDTGELFF
-	TRBJ1-6	few	TRBV5-5	TGTGCCAGCAGCTCCGGCACAGGGTCCAGGGATTCACCCCTCCACTTT	CASSSGTGSRDSPLHF
TRBD1	TRBJ2-3	-	TRBV30	TGTGCCTGGAGCGCGAGACAGGGGGCCGCAGATACGCAGTATTTT	CAWSARQGAADTQYF
TRBD1	TRBJ1-1	-	TRBV12-5	TGTGCTAGTGGTTCAGGACAGGGGTACACTGAAGCTTTCTTT	CASGSGQGYTEAFF
-	TRBJ1-2	once	TRBV12-3/TRBV12-4	TGTGCCAGCAGTTTTGGTCTCCAGGCTGGCTACACCTTC	CASSFGLQAGYTF
-	TRBJ1-1	-	TRBV19	TGTGCCAGTAGTCAGAGCGGGAGGGATGAAGCTTTCTTT	CASSQSGRDEAFF
TRBD2	TRBJ2-4	-	TRBV4-2	TGTGCCAGCAGCCAAGAAGCCGGGACTAGCGGGGGAAACATTCAGTACTTC	CASSQEAGTSGGNIQYF
-	TRBJ2-3	-	TRBV6-2/TRBV6-3	TGTGCCAGCAGTTCGGGAACGGGAGACACAGATACGCAGTATTTT	CASSSGTGDTDTQYF
TRBD2	TRBJ2-3	-	TRBV5-5	TGTGCCAGCAGTCCCGCTAGCGGGGGAGCAGATACGCAGTATTTT	CASSPASGGADTQYF
TRBD2	TRBJ2-3	-	TRBV5-6	TGTGCCAGCAGCGCAGGGACTAGCGGAAGCACAGATACGCAGTATTTT	CASSAGTSGSTDTQYF
-	TRBJ1-3	-	TRBV4-1	TGCGCCAGCAGCCAAGATCGGGGGGGCCTTTCAGGAAACACCATATATTTT	CASSQDRGGLSGNTIYF
-	TRBJ1-2	-	TRBV10-3	TGTGCCATCAGTGAGGGCGGCGACTATGGCTACACCTTC	CAISEGGDYGYTF
TRBD1	TRBJ1-5	-	TRBV6-5	TGTGCCAGCGGGACCGGGACAGGGACTAATCAGCCCCAGCATTTT	CASGTGTGTNQPQHF
TRBD2	TRBJ2-2	-	TRBV5-4	TGTGCCAGCAGCTTGGGGACTAGCGGGGTCACCGGGGAGCTGTTTTTT	CASSLGTSGVTGELFF
-	TRBJ2-2	-	TRBV5-1	TGCGCCAGCCAGGGGCAGAACACCGGGGAGCTGTTTTTT	CASQGQNTGELFF
-	TRBJ1-1	-	TRBV30	TGTGCCTGGAGTAAGGGAGGGGCGGACACTGAAGCTTTCTTT	CAWSKGGADTEAFF
-	TRBJ1-2	-	TRBV4-1	TGCGCCAGCAGCCGTGTGCAACCCGGTGGCTACACCTTC	CASSRVQPGGYTF
TRBD2	TRBJ2-7	-	TRBV27	TGTGCCAGCAGCCCCCGGCGACTAGCGGGAGGGGAGCAGTACTTC	CASSPRRLAGGEQYF
TRBD1	TRBJ1-1	-	TRBV3-1/TRBV3-2	TGTGCCAGCAGCCTCGTAGGGGGCGGCTTTCCCATTTGTGATGAAGCTTTCTTT	CASSLVGGGFPICDEAFF